One and the same sample provided the 28 T cell receptor beta chains below, sequenced in a study of CD8 T cells in Susac syndrome. An input of roughly 0.5 to 1 ug of RNA was subjected to reverse transcription using random hexamers. TCRdb reprocessed the immunoSEQ multiplex PCR reads via MiXCR and lists one record per CDR3 protein. The sample yields roughly 250,000 distinct CDR3 sequences, about 96% seen once. The sample was CD4+ T cells from PBMCs. The receptor source for this set is a human donor with Susac syndrome.

V and J are TRBV29-1 and TRBJ2-3; 10 bases are shared with TRBD1. The CDR3 extends over 14 amino acids. Germline V gene data show CDR1 as SQVTM and CDR2 as ANQGSEA. V was pared by 7 bases and J by 2 bases, with 6 bases of the junction left unmatched. The CDR3 sequence: CSASGTGDTDTQYF. Written as DNA, the CDR3 is TGCAGCGCCTCCGGGACAGGGGACACAGATACGCAGTATTTT.

The chain recombines TRBV20-1 with TRBJ1-2; a weak D match, TRBD1 (5 bases). The CDR3 extends over 14 amino acids. The V and J ends lost 6 bases and 0 bases respectively, with 14 bases between them. CDR1 and CDR2 (germline): DFQATT, SNEGSKA (reference sequence). CDR3 loop: CSALKRGTNYGYTF. The CDR3 bases are TGCAGTGCCTTAAAACGGGGGACTAACTATGGCTACACCTTC.

The chain is built from TRBV25-1 and TRBJ2-1, with D hard to call. The V and J ends lost 4 bases and 0 bases respectively, with 7 bases between them. The CDR3 is 14 residues long. CDR1 is MGHDK, CDR2 SYGVNS, per germline. The CDR3 reads CASSGVTSYNEQFF. Written as DNA, the CDR3 is TGTGCCAGCAGTGGGGTTACCTCCTACAATGAGCAGTTCTTC.

V usage is TRBV21-1 and J usage is TRBJ1-1. TRBV21-1 is a documented pseudogene. The CDR3 runs to 9 residues. CDR3 in amino acids: CATEQEAFF. The CDR3 coding sequence is TGTGCCACCGAACAAGAAGCTTTCTTT.

This chain connects TRBV28 to TRBJ2-3; 10 nucleotides line up with TRBD1. Germline trimming cut 6 bases from V and 2 bases from J; bases unmatched to any gene: 8. In germline, CDR1 is MDHEN, CDR2 SYDVKM. CDR3 length: 16 residues. This CDR3 is CASRPPGTGDTDTQYF. DNA of the CDR3: TGTGCCAGCAGACCCCCCGGGACAGGGGACACAGATACGCAGTATTTT. The variable domain in full, completed from reference TRBV28 and TRBJ2-3, reads DVKVTQSSRYLVKRTGEKVFLECVQDMDHENMFWYRQDPGLGLRLIYFSYDVKMKEKGDIPEGYSVSREKKERFSLILESASTNQTSMYLCASRPPGTGDTDTQYFGPGTRLTVL.

V is TRBV3-1 and J is TRBJ1-5; D gene uncertain. The germline CDR1 and CDR2 sequences are LGHDT and YNNKEL (reference sequence). Trimming left V 0 bases short and J 4 bases short, with 10 bases between. This CDR3 is 15 amino acids long. The CDR3 region is CASSQDPAMNQPQHF. CDR3 nucleotides: TGTGCCAGCAGCCAAGACCCGGCTATGAATCAGCCCCAGCATTTT.

The chain recombines TRBV25-1 with TRBJ2-5; D call uncertain. CDR1 is MGHDK and CDR2 is SYGVNS in the germline V gene. Trimming removed 2 bases at V and 5 bases at J, with 12 bases between. This CDR3 is built from 14 residues. The CDR3 DNA sequence: TGTGCCAGCAGTGAAGGTACCGGTTCGGAGACCCAGTACTTC. It codes for CASSEGTGSETQYF.

This rearrangement joins TRBV29-1 to TRBJ2-1; the D gene is possibly TRBD1 (6 bases). Germline CDR1 is SQVTM and CDR2 is ANQGSEA. V lost 5 bases to trimming and J lost 7 bases, with 18 bases between them. The CDR3 has 14 amino acids. The CDR3 reads CSVMGHPKQNEQFF. CDR3 bases: TGCAGCGTTATGGGACACCCTAAGCAGAATGAGCAGTTCTTC.

The chain couples TRBV12-3 or TRBV12-4 to TRBJ1-2; D uncertain. V was cut by 10 bases and J by 0 bases, with 9 bases left in between. The CDR3 is made up of 12 amino acids. DNA for the CDR3: TGTGCCACCACCCAAACTAACTATGGCTACACCTTC. Protein: CATTQTNYGYTF.

The V call is TRBV9, the J call TRBJ2-5; tentatively, D is TRBD2 (6 bases). The CDR3 loop spans 16 amino acids. V lost 4 bases and J lost 5, with 21 bases in between. CDR1 is SGDLS, CDR2 YYNGEE, per germline. The CDR3 coding sequence is TGTGCCAGCAGCATAGGAAATAGCGGCCAGCCGGAGACCCAGTACTTC. Translating gives CASSIGNSGQPETQYF.

The chain is built from TRBV29-1 and TRBJ2-1, with D possibly called TRBD1 or TRBD2 (5 bases each). The germline gives CDR1 SQVTM, CDR2 ANQGSEA. Trimming stripped 7 bases from V and 8 bases from J, with 18 bases between. The CDR3 totals 13 residues. The CDR3 here is CSGGTPAGDEQFF. CDR3 DNA sequence: TGCAGCGGTGGGACCCCAGCAGGCGATGAGCAGTTCTTC.

This clonotype was counted between two and nine times. The V call is TRBV7-3, the J call TRBJ2-6; D is undetermined. V was pared by 5 bases and J by 0 bases, with 5 bases between. Germline-derived CDR1 and CDR2 are SGHTA and FQGTGA. The CDR3 covers 14 residues. The CDR3 sequence: CASSPGSGANVLTF. The CDR3 DNA reads as TGTGCCAGCAGCCCCGGCTCTGGGGCCAACGTCCTGACTTTC.

This clonotype was seen once. The chain has TRBV27 and TRBJ2-4; D remains unclear. V shed 3 bases and J shed 7 bases, with 16 bases lying between them. Germline V gene sequence: CDR1 MNHEY, CDR2 SMNVEV (reference sequence). The CDR3 sequence is 15 residues long. CDR3 nucleotides: TGTGCCAGCAGTTTGGGTACAGCGTGGGGTAACATTCAGTACTTC. Its translation: CASSLGTAWGNIQYF.

This chain joins TRBV20-1 and TRBJ2-6; D is unresolved. Per germline, CDR1 DFQATT and CDR2 SNEGSKA (reference sequence). Trimming pared 4 bases from V and 0 bases from J, leaving 4 bases between. The CDR3 runs 13 residues. For the CDR3, the DNA is TGCAGTGCTATGAGCTCTGGGGCCAACGTCCTGACTTTC. It yields the protein CSAMSSGANVLTF.

CDR3 in amino acids: CSANRDRTGELFF. Written as DNA, the CDR3 is TGCAGTGCGAACAGGGATCGGACCGGGGAGCTGTTTTTT. The chain couples TRBV20-1 to TRBJ2-2; TRBD1 is a possible D gene (6 bases). Germline V CDR1 and CDR2: DFQATT, SNEGSKA (reference sequence). Trimming left V 6 bases short and J 5 bases short, with 13 bases between. This CDR3 contains 13 residues.

V gene TRBV13 combines with J gene TRBJ2-6; a weak D match, TRBD1 (6 bases). The V end was cut by 0 bases, the J end by 2 bases, with 8 bases between. Per the germline V gene, CDR1 is PRHDT and CDR2 is FYEKMQ (reference sequence). The CDR3 is made up of 16 amino acids. The DNA of the CDR3 is TGTGCCAGCAGCTTAGGTAGGACAGCTGGGGCCAACGTCCTGACTTTC. It encodes CASSLGRTAGANVLTF.

J is TRBJ1-5 and V is TRBV20-1; D is undetermined. The CDR3 sequence is 14 residues long. V was cut by 0 bases and J by 2 bases, with 8 bases left in between. CDR1 and CDR2 from the germline V gene are DFQATT and SNEGSKA (reference sequence). The CDR3 DNA follows: TGCAGTGCTAGAGATTTAAATCGCAATCAGCCCCAGCATTTT. Translating it yields CSARDLNRNQPQHF.

The chain carries TRBV27 and TRBJ2-7; D remains unclear. Germline V gives CDR1 MNHEY, CDR2 SMNVEV (reference sequence). This CDR3 region has 16 residues. The V end was cut by 6 bases, the J end by 0 bases, with 18 bases between. DNA for the CDR3: TGTGCCAGCAGCAAACTGACGACCAGGAGCTCCTACGAGCAGTACTTC. Protein product: CASSKLTTRSSYEQYF.

This chain uses TRBV18 with TRBJ1-1; a weak D match, TRBD1 (5 bases). The V end lost 2 bases, the J end lost 1 base, and 14 bases lay between the germline ends. The length of the CDR3 is 16 residues. Germline V gene lookup returns CDR1 KGHSH and CDR2 LQKENI. CDR3 in DNA: TGTGCCAGCTCACCATATCAGGGTGGCGAGAACACTGAAGCTTTCTTT. It encodes CASSPYQGGENTEAFF.

The CDR3 region is CASSRNSYEQYF. The CDR3, as DNA: TGTGCCAGTAGCCGCAACAGCTACGAGCAGTACTTC. V is TRBV19 and J is TRBJ2-7; D gene unclear. The germline V gene has CDR1 LNHDA and CDR2 SQIVND (reference sequence). The CDR3 spans 12 residues. Trimming stripped 6 bases from V and 3 bases from J, with 9 bases between.

The rearrangement links TRBV29-1 to TRBJ2-1, with D possibly matching TRBD1 (6 bases). The ends were cut back, 7 bases at V and 4 bases at J, with 11 bases in the middle. The CDR3 is 12 amino acids. Germline V gives CDR1 SQVTM, CDR2 ANQGSEA. In DNA form, the CDR3 reads TGCAGCGGTGGACAGACTTACAATGAGCAGTTCTTC. Amino acids: CSGGQTYNEQFF.

CDR3 sequence (DNA): TGTGCCAGCAGTTCATTCTCTAGCGGGCTCTACAATGAGCAGTTCTTC. Amino acids: CASSSFSSGLYNEQFF. V is TRBV6-5 and J is TRBJ2-1; 8 positions match TRBD2. V was clipped by 4 bases and J by 3 bases; unmatched bases: 8. This CDR3 is built from 16 residues. Germline assignment: CDR1 MNHEY and CDR2 SVGAGI.

The J gene is TRBJ1-4, the V gene TRBV9, with 10 bases fitting TRBD1. This CDR3 is built from 12 residues. V was pared by 3 bases and J by 11 bases, with 1 base of the junction left unmatched. The germline CDR1 and CDR2 sequences are SGDLS and YYNGEE. CDR3 protein: CASSETGGKLFF. CDR3 nucleotides: TGTGCCAGCAGCGAGACAGGGGGCAAACTGTTTTTT.

The genes are TRBV20-1 and TRBJ2-1; D is perhaps TRBD2 (6 bases). This CDR3 is built from 15 residues. Germline lookup yields CDR1 DFQATT and CDR2 SNEGSKA (reference sequence). V was clipped by 0 bases and J by 7 bases, with 16 bases between them. The CDR3 sequence: CSAREGGSQRNEQFF. The CDR3 nucleotides read TGCAGTGCTAGAGAAGGAGGGAGTCAGAGGAATGAGCAGTTCTTC.

The genes are TRBV7-9 and TRBJ2-6; tentative D call: TRBD1 (6 bases). This CDR3 comprises 19 residues. Trimming shortened V by 3 bases and J by 0 bases, and 18 bases separated the two germline ends. CDR1 is SEHNR, CDR2 FQNEAQ, per germline (reference sequence). CDR3 protein: CASSFRTAKDFSGANVLTF. The CDR3 nucleotides read TGTGCCAGCAGCTTCCGGACAGCGAAAGATTTCTCTGGGGCCAACGTCCTGACTTTC.

DNA of the CDR3: TGCAGCGTACTAACCGGGACCCCCATGACCCACGAGCAGTACTTC. Its translation: CSVLTGTPMTHEQYF. The chain uses TRBV29-1 and TRBJ2-7; possibly TRBD1 or TRBD2 for D (5 bases each). Trimming cost V 6 bases and J 5 bases, with 23 bases left between them. Germline assignment: CDR1 SQVTM and CDR2 ANQGSEA. This CDR3 contains 15 residues.

In its sample, this clonotype was seen once. J is TRBJ2-7 and V is TRBV2; D not resolved. Per germline, CDR1 SNHLY and CDR2 FYNNEI. V was trimmed by 5 bases and J by 2 bases, leaving 7 bases between them. The CDR3 is 12 residues long. CDR3 nucleotides: TGTGCCAGCAGTTGGCTAACCTACGAGCAGTACTTC. Residues: CASSWLTYEQYF.

The rearrangement uses TRBV20-1 and TRBJ2-1, with a weak D call TRBD2 (7 bases). Trimming shortened V by 1 base and J by 5 bases, and 15 bases separated the two germline ends. The CDR3 has 15 residues. The germline gives CDR1 DFQATT, CDR2 SNEGSKA (reference sequence). In DNA, the CDR3 is TGCAGTGCTAGAGGGCTAAGGGGGGGTAACAATGAGCAGTTCTTC. Amino acids: CSARGLRGGNNEQFF.